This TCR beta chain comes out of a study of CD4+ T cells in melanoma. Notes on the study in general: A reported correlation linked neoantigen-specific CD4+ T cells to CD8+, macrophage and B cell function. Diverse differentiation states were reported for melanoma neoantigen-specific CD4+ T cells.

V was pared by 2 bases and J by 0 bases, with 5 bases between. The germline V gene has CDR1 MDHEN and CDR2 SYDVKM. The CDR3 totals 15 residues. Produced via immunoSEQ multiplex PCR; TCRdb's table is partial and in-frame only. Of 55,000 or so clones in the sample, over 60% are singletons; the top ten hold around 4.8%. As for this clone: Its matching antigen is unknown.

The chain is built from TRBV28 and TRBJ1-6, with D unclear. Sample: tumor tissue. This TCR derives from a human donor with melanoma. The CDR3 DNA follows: TGTGCCAGCAGTTTAAGGAGCTCCTATAATTCACCCCTCCACTTT. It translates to CASSLRSSYNSPLHF. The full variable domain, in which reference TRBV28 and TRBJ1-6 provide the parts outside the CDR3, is DVKVTQSSRYLVKRTGEKVFLECVQDMDHENMFWYRQDPGLGLRLIYFSYDVKMKEKGDIPEGYSVSREKKERFSLILESASTNQTSMYLCASSLRSSYNSPLHFGNGTRLTVT.